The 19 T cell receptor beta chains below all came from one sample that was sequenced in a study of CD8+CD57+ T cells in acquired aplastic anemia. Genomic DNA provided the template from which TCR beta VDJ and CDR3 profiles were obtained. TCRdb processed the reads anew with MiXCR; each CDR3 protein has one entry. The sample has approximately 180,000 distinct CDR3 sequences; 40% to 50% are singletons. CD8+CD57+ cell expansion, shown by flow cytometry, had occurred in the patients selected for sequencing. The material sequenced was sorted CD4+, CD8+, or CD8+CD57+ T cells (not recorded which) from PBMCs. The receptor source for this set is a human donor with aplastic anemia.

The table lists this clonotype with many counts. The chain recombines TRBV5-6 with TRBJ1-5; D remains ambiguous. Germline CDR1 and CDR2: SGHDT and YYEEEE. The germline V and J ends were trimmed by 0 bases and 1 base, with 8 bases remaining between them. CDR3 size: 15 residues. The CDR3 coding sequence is TGTGCCAGCAGCTTGGGGGGTTGGAGCAATCAGCCCCAGCATTTT. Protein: CASSLGGWSNQPQHF.

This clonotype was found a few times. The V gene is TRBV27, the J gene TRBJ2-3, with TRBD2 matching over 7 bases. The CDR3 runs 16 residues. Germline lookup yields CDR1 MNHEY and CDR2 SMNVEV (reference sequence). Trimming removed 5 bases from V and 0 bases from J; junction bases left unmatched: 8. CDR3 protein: CASSRGTSVSTDTQYF. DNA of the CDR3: TGTGCCAGCAGTCGCGGCACTAGCGTAAGCACAGATACGCAGTATTTT.

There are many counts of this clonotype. DNA for the CDR3: TGTGCCAGCACCGAGCGGGGGAGCACAGATACGCAGTATTTT. As protein: CASTERGSTDTQYF. This sequence joins TRBV2 and TRBJ2-3, with 8 bases fitting TRBD2. V was clipped by 7 bases and J by 0 bases; unmatched bases: 3. The CDR3 is 14 amino acids. The germline gives CDR1 SNHLY, CDR2 FYNNEI.

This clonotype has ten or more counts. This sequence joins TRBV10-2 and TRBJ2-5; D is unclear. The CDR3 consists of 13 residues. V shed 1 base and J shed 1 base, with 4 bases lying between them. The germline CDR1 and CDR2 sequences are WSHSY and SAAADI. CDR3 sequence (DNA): TGCGCCAGCAGTGAGTACGGCCAAGAGACCCAGTACTTC. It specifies CASSEYGQETQYF.

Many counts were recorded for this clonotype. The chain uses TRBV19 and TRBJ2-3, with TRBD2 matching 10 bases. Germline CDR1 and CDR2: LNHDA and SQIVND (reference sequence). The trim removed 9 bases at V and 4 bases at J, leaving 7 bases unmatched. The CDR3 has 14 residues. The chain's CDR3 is CASRVAGGPDTQYF. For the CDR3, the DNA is TGTGCCAGCCGGGTAGCGGGGGGACCAGATACGCAGTATTTT.

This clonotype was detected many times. CDR3 coding DNA: TGCAGTGCTAGCTTGGCGGGGGGCGGCTACAATGAGCAGTTCTTC. This translates into CSASLAGGGYNEQFF. The V gene is TRBV20-1, the J gene TRBJ2-1; 8 bases match TRBD2. The germline CDR1 and CDR2 sequences are DFQATT and SNEGSKA (reference sequence). V was pared by 3 bases and J by 3 bases, with 7 bases of the junction left unmatched. The CDR3 consists of 15 residues.

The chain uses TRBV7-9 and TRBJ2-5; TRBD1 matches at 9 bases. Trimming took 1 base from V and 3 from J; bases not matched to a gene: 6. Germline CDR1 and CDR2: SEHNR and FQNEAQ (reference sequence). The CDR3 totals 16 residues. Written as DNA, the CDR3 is TGTGCCAGCAGCTTAGAGGGACAGGGTATGGAAGAGACCCAGTACTTC. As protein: CASSLEGQGMEETQYF.

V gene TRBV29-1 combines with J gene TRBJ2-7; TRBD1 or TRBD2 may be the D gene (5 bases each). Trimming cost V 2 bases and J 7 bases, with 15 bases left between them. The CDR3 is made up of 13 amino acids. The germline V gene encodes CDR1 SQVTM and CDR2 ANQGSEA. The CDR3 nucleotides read TGCAGCGTTGAACGCAGGGTCGGAGGAGAGCAGTACTTC. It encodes CSVERRVGGEQYF.

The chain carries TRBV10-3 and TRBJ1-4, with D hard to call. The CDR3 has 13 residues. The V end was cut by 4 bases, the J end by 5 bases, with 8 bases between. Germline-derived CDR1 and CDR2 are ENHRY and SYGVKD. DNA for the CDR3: TGTGCCATCAGTGTACTAACGAATGAAAAACTGTTTTTT. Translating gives CAISVLTNEKLFF.

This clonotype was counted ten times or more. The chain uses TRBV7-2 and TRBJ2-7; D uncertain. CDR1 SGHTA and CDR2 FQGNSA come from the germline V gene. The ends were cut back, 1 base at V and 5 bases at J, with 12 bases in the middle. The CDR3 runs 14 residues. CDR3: CASSLVMGKDEQYF. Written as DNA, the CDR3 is TGTGCCAGCAGCTTAGTAATGGGAAAGGACGAGCAGTACTTC.

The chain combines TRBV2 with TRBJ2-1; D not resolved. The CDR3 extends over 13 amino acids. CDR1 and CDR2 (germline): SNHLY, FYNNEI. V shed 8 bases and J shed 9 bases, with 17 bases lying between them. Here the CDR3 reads CASGVSSDGEQFF. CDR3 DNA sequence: TGTGCCAGCGGGGTTAGTAGTGACGGTGAGCAGTTCTTC.

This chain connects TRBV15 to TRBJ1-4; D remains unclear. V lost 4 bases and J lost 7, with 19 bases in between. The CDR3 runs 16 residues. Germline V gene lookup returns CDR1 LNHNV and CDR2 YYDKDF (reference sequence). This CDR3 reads CATSNRRADGSEKLFF. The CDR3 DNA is TGTGCCACCAGCAACCGCCGGGCCGACGGGAGTGAAAAACTGTTTTTT.

In nucleotides, the CDR3 is TGCAGCGTTGTAGACACAGGGTACAATGAGCAGTTCTTC. It specifies CSVVDTGYNEQFF. The chain has TRBV29-1 and TRBJ2-1, with TRBD1 as a possible D gene (6 bases). V lost 4 bases to trimming and J lost 4 bases, with 11 bases between them. The germline V gene encodes CDR1 SQVTM and CDR2 ANQGSEA. The CDR3 contains 13 residues.

CDR3 region: CASSRTGEQYF. For the CDR3, the DNA is TGTGCCAGCAGTAGGACAGGAGAGCAGTACTTC. V usage is TRBV28 and J usage is TRBJ2-7, with TRBD1 matching over 7 bases. Trimming cost V 5 bases and J 7 bases; bases outside gene matches: 2. This CDR3 region has 11 residues. The germline gives CDR1 MDHEN, CDR2 SYDVKM.

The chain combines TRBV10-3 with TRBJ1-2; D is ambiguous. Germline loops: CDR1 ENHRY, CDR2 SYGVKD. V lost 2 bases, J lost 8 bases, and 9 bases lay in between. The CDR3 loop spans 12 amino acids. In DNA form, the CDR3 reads TGTGCCATCAGTGAGCCGGCAGAAGGCTACACCTTC. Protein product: CAISEPAEGYTF.

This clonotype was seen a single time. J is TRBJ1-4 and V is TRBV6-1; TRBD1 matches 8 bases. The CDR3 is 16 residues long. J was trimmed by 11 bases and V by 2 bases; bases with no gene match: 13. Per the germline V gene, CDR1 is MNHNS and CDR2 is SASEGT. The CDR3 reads CASSEIQRQGAQKLFF. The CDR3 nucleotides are TGTGCCAGCAGTGAAATTCAGAGGCAGGGGGCGCAGAAACTGTTTTTT.

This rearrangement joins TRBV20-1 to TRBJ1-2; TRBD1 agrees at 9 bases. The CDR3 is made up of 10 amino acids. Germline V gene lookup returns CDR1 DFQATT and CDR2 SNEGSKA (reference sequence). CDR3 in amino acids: CRGQGYGYTF. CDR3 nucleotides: TGCAGGGGACAGGGCTATGGCTACACCTTC.

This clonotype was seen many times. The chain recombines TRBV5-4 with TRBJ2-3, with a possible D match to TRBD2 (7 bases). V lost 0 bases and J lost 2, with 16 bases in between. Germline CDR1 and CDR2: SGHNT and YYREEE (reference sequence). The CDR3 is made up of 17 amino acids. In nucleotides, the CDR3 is TGTGCCAGCAGCTTGGTATCGGCGGGGGCCTTCACAGATACGCAGTATTTT. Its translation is CASSLVSAGAFTDTQYF.

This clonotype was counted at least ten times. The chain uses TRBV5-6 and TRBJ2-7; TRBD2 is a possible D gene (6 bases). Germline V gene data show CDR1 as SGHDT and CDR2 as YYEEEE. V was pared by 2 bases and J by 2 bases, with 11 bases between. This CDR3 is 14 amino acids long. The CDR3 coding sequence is TGTGCCAGCAGCTTTCTAGCGAAGCCCTACGAGCAGTACTTC. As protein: CASSFLAKPYEQYF.